This TCR beta chain was identified during a study of shared clonotypes between healthy human individuals. The overall study: There were three CD4 naive, three CD4 memory, two CD8 naive and one CD8 memory plates per donor. The study, taken as a whole, reports: Four donors shared 5% to 5.5% of their naive CD4 clonotypes.

With regard to this clone: The antigen is not known.

Trimming took off 5 bases at V and 8 bases at J, with 7 bases between the two ends. Per the germline V gene, CDR1 is MNHNS and CDR2 is SASEGT. The CDR3 has 11 amino acids. Sequencing used immunoSEQ multiplex PCR; TCRdb keeps in-frame clones, though not all of them. The sample consists of 2.5 million or so clones, approximately 90% of them appearing once. V is TRBV6-1 and J is TRBJ1-5; D gene uncertain. Sequenced: naive CD4+ T cells sorted from blood. Regarding subset: CD45RA+ positively selected. This receptor was obtained from a man younger than 30 in good health. The chain's CDR3 is CASSQEEPQHF. The CDR3 coding sequence is TGTGCCAGCAGTCAGGAGGAGCCCCAGCATTTT.